The clone carrying this TCR beta chain was counted a few times. The antigen remains undetermined. This record comes from a study of T cells in Graves' hyperthyroidism and ophthalmopathy. Study-wide findings and caveats: Stable hyperthyroidism was told apart from ophthalmopathy by a model built on 13 V-J features.

Trimming removed 2 bases at V and 4 bases at J, with 15 bases between. The CDR3 covers 16 residues. Germline CDR1 and CDR2: LGHNT and FRNRAP. Subjects with ophthalmopathy showed a Clinical Activity Score no lower than 3, a NOSPECS grade no lower than 4, and a duration shorter than 3 months. TCR beta CDR3 regions were amplified from RNA. A set of HTBI primers served as the primers for a first-round RT-PCR of the TCR CDR3. TCRdb independently ran MiXCR on the multiplex PCR reads; one entry per CDR3 protein. The sample records under 350,000 distinct CDR3 sequences, more than 15% being singletons. V is TRBV12-5 and J is TRBJ1-3; D possibly corresponds to TRBD1 (6 bases). This receptor was identified in a woman in her sixties or seventies with Graves' ophthalmopathy. The specimen was blood. This CDR3 is CASGLRTGTTGNTIYF. The CDR3 DNA is TGTGCTAGTGGTTTGAGAACAGGGACTACAGGAAACACCATATATTTT. Complete variable domain (other parts from reference TRBV12-5 and TRBJ1-3): DARVTQTPRHKVTEMGQEVTMRCQPILGHNTVFWYRQTMMQGLELLAYFRNRAPLDDSGMPKDRFSAEMPDATLATLKIQPSEPRDSAVYFCASGLRTGTTGNTIYFGEGSWLTVV.